This is a list of T cell receptor beta chains from one sample in a study of beta chain features in type 1 diabetes. The protocol was immunoSEQ multiplex PCR, while the TCRdb copy is restricted to in-frame clones and leaves out a portion. The profile covers about 290,000 clones, with roughly 8% appearing a single time and 1% taken by the ten largest. Sequences were obtained from central memory CD4+ T cells from blood. The source is a woman under 30 in good health. Both conserved end residues are part of each CDR3. D genes are given only for firm matches. Clone size is shown for a subset of rows, as once, few, many or a class of expanded clone.

len,j_gene,abundance,v_gene,d_gene,CDR3nt,CDR3aa
14,TRBJ2-6,many,TRBV7-9,NA,TGTGCCAGCAGCTACGTGGCGGGGGCCAACGTCCTGACTTTC,CASSYVAGANVLTF
13,TRBJ2-5,few,TRBV7-3,NA,TGTGCCAGCAGCCCAAGAGGGCGTGAGACCCAGTACTTC,CASSPRGRETQYF
14,TRBJ2-2,few,TRBV5-6,NA,TGTGCCAGCAGTTGGGGGGGCGAGTACGGGGAGCTGTTTTTT,CASSWGGEYGELFF
15,TRBJ1-5,NA,TRBV7-2,NA,TGTGCCAGCAGCTTCTGGACTAACAAAGGGCAGCCCCAGCATTTT,CASSFWTNKGQPQHF
14,TRBJ2-2,NA,TRBV4-2,NA,TGTGCCAGCAGCCAAGATTGGGCAATCGGGGAGCTGTTTTTT,CASSQDWAIGELFF
12,TRBJ1-2,many,TRBV2,NA,TGTGCCAGCAGTAGCGGGTTGCGCGGCTACACCTTC,CASSSGLRGYTF
13,TRBJ1-1,NA,TRBV7-9,NA,TGTGCCAGCAGCTTCACGGAGGGGACTGAAGCTTTCTTT,CASSFTEGTEAFF
17,TRBJ1-5,NA,TRBV29-1,NA,TGCAGCGTTGGTGGCACGCATGGGGCCGGGGGCAATCAGCCCCAGCATTTT,CSVGGTHGAGGNQPQHF
16,TRBJ2-1,NA,TRBV4-3,NA,TGCGCCAGCAGCCAAGGGGTAAGAGGGCTCTACAATGAGCAGTTCTTC,CASSQGVRGLYNEQFF
12,TRBJ2-3,NA,TRBV2,NA,TGTGCCAGCAGTGGAAGCGTGGATACGCAGTATTTT,CASSGSVDTQYF
17,TRBJ2-5,NA,TRBV9,TRBD2,TGTGCCAGCAGCCCCGGGAGACTAGCGGGATTGGGGGAGACCCAGTACTTC,CASSPGRLAGLGETQYF
15,TRBJ2-1,NA,TRBV2,TRBD2,TGTGCCAGCAGATTTTCTAGCGGGGGGAGTGATGAGCAGTTCTTC,CASRFSSGGSDEQFF
12,TRBJ1-1,few,TRBV7-2,TRBD1,TGTGCCAGCAGCTCTCAGGGACAGGGCGCTTTCTTT,CASSSQGQGAFF
13,TRBJ1-1,NA,TRBV27,NA,TGTGCCAGCAGTTTATCGGGCGGACCTAAACCTTTCTTT,CASSLSGGPKPFF
13,TRBJ2-7,NA,TRBV7-9,NA,TGTGCCAGCAGCTTAGCACGGGGGTACGAGCAGTACTTC,CASSLARGYEQYF
12,TRBJ2-7,NA,TRBV6-1,TRBD2,TGTGCCAGCAGGGGACTAGCCTACGAGCAGTACTTC,CASRGLAYEQYF
15,TRBJ2-3,NA,TRBV7-2,NA,TGTGCCAGCAGCGCCTCGCCGATGGGCACAGATACGCAGTATTTT,CASSASPMGTDTQYF
15,TRBJ1-2,NA,TRBV5-5,NA,TGTGCCAGCAGCTTGGAGCAGGGACCTATCTATGGCTACACCTTC,CASSLEQGPIYGYTF
16,TRBJ1-6,few,TRBV5-1,NA,TGCGCCAGCAGGGCCGGGACCCTCGGGGATAATTCACCCCTCCACTTT,CASRAGTLGDNSPLHF
13,TRBJ2-4,few,TRBV7-8,TRBD1,TGTGCCAGCAGCGACAGGGTTTTGCACATTCAGTACTTC,CASSDRVLHIQYF
13,TRBJ1-6,few,TRBV6-5,TRBD1,TGTGCCAGCAGGCACGACAGGGATTCACCCCTCCACTTT,CASRHDRDSPLHF
15,TRBJ2-1,NA,TRBV7-6,TRBD2,TGTGCCAGCAGCTTAGCGACTAGCGGGAGAGGTGAGCAGTTCTTC,CASSLATSGRGEQFF
16,TRBJ1-3,NA,TRBV5-5,TRBD1,TGTGCCAGCAGCTTCACAGGGGCATCGTCCGGAAACACCATATATTTT,CASSFTGASSGNTIYF
13,TRBJ2-1,NA,TRBV18,NA,TGTGCCAGCTCACCGGGGGTTTACAATGAGCAGTTCTTC,CASSPGVYNEQFF
17,TRBJ2-5,NA,TRBV7-8,TRBD2,TGTGCCAGCAGCTTAGCCCCAATAGCGGGGGGCCGGGAGACCCAGTACTTC,CASSLAPIAGGRETQYF
16,TRBJ1-5,few,TRBV21-1,NA,TGTGCCAGCAGCAAAGCGCTCCCAGGGGGCCGGCAGCCCCGGCATTTT,CASSKALPGGRQPRHF
12,TRBJ2-6,few,TRBV19,NA,TGTGCCAGTAGGCTACCGGGGAACGTCCTGACTTTC,CASRLPGNVLTF
14,TRBJ2-1,NA,TRBV7-2,NA,TGTGCCAGCAGCCCAAAAGGGCGCGAAGATGAGCAGTTCTTC,CASSPKGREDEQFF
15,TRBJ2-2,NA,TRBV7-2,TRBD2,TGTGCCAGCACCAAGACTAGCGGGAGTCCCGGGGAGCTGTTTTTT,CASTKTSGSPGELFF
13,TRBJ1-2,many,TRBV7-9,TRBD1,TGTGCCAGCAGCTTAGCCGGACAGGGGAATCGGACCTTC,CASSLAGQGNRTF
15,TRBJ2-7,few,TRBV19,TRBD2,TGTGCCAGTAGTATCGGACTAGCGGGAGTTTACGAGCAGTACTTC,CASSIGLAGVYEQYF
15,TRBJ2-1,few,TRBV19,TRBD2,TGTGCCAGTAAGGGCGGGAGGGCCGCCTACAATGAGCAGTTCTTC,CASKGGRAAYNEQFF
15,TRBJ2-1,NA,TRBV7-9,TRBD1,TGTGCCAGCAGCTTTACAACAGGGGGCATGAATGAGCAGTTCTTC,CASSFTTGGMNEQFF
13,TRBJ1-1,NA,TRBV4-3,NA,TGCGCCAGCGGCAGAAGAGACCGGGTTGAAGCTTTCTTT,CASGRRDRVEAFF
14,TRBJ1-3,NA,TRBV2,NA,TGTGCCAGCAGAACCTTTAGCTCTGGAAACACCATATATTTT,CASRTFSSGNTIYF
15,TRBJ2-6,few,TRBV9,NA,TGTGCCAGCAGCGTAGTGCAAGCCGGGGCCAACGTCCTGACTTTC,CASSVVQAGANVLTF
16,TRBJ1-5,many,TRBV19,NA,TGTGCCAGTATTCGGGGAGGGCAGTATAGCAATCAGCCCCAGCATTTT,CASIRGGQYSNQPQHF
14,TRBJ2-4,many,TRBV5-1,TRBD2,TGCGCCAGCAGCCCCGGGACTAGCGCCTCCATTCAGTACTTC,CASSPGTSASIQYF
14,TRBJ2-7,few,TRBV30,TRBD2,TGTGCCTGGGCTTCCGGAGCGGGATACGACGAGCAGTACTTC,CAWASGAGYDEQYF
16,TRBJ2-2,NA,TRBV6-1,TRBD1,TGTGCCAGCAGGGAAGCCGGGACAGGGGGCCCCGGGGAGCTGTTTTTT,CASREAGTGGPGELFF
16,TRBJ2-3,few,TRBV5-8,TRBD2,TGTGCCAGCAGCTTGTGGACTAGCGGGTTCACAGATACGCAGTATTTT,CASSLWTSGFTDTQYF
14,TRBJ2-4,NA,TRBV2,NA,TGTGCCAGCAATGGTGGGTTAGCCAAAAACATTCAGTACTTC,CASNGGLAKNIQYF
15,TRBJ1-4,few,TRBV28,NA,TGTGCCAGCACCGAATCACAAGGAATAGGTGAAAAACTGTTTTTT,CASTESQGIGEKLFF
17,TRBJ2-5,NA,TRBV7-9,NA,TGTGCCAGCAGCTTTGGGATCGCGTCAGGAATCCAAGAGACCCAGTACTTC,CASSFGIASGIQETQYF
13,TRBJ2-1,few,TRBV9,NA,TGTGCCAGCAGCGCCCAGGTGTACAATGAGCAGTTCTTC,CASSAQVYNEQFF
14,TRBJ2-3,NA,TRBV7-2,TRBD1,TGTGCCAGCAGTAACAGGGGTATTACAGATACGCAGTATTTT,CASSNRGITDTQYF
18,TRBJ2-3,few,TRBV21-1,NA,TGTGCCAGCAGCAAAGCCGGGCGGGAGGGCCACGTCACAGATACGCAGTATTTT,CASSKAGREGHVTDTQYF
15,TRBJ2-1,NA,TRBV7-3,NA,TGTGCCAGCAGCCGGGACATGAGCTCCTACAATGAGCAGTTCTTC,CASSRDMSSYNEQFF
15,TRBJ1-1,few,TRBV4-2,TRBD1,TGTGCCAGCAGCCAATTACAGGGGGCGCGCACTGAAGCTTTCTTT,CASSQLQGARTEAFF
12,TRBJ2-7,NA,TRBV6-6,TRBD1,TGTGCCAGCAGTGACAGGGACTACGAGCAGTACTTC,CASSDRDYEQYF
14,TRBJ1-6,few,TRBV28,NA,TGTGCCACCCGACTAGGGCAGATTAATTCACCCCTCCACTTT,CATRLGQINSPLHF
20,TRBJ2-2,NA,TRBV9,TRBD2,TGTGCCAGCAGCGTACGGCCGCCAGCGGGAGGGCCCTCGGAGGCCGGGGAGCTGTTTTTT,CASSVRPPAGGPSEAGELFF
15,TRBJ2-7,few,TRBV10-3,TRBD1,TGTGCCCACTCGTCTACAGGGGTCCAAACCTACGAGCAGTACTTC,CAHSSTGVQTYEQYF
14,TRBJ2-3,NA,TRBV13,NA,TGTGCCAGCAGCTCGTCCCGGGACACAGATACGCAGTATTTT,CASSSSRDTDTQYF
14,TRBJ1-1,few,TRBV5-4,NA,TGTGCCAGCAGCTTGGCCCAGAGAAACACTGAAGCTTTCTTT,CASSLAQRNTEAFF
13,TRBJ1-3,few,TRBV4-2,NA,TGTGCCAGCAGCCAAGAACAGGGAAACACCATATATTTT,CASSQEQGNTIYF
16,TRBJ1-5,NA,TRBV9,TRBD1,TGTGCCAGCAGCGCCCATGACAGGGGGTGGAATCAGCCCCAGCATTTT,CASSAHDRGWNQPQHF
18,TRBJ2-1,few,TRBV19,TRBD2,TGTGCCAGTAGTACCAAAATCATAGCGGGAGCGTCCTACAATGAGCAGTTCTTC,CASSTKIIAGASYNEQFF
11,TRBJ2-7,NA,TRBV6-1,NA,TGTGCCACATACAGGGCCTACGAGCAGTACTTC,CATYRAYEQYF